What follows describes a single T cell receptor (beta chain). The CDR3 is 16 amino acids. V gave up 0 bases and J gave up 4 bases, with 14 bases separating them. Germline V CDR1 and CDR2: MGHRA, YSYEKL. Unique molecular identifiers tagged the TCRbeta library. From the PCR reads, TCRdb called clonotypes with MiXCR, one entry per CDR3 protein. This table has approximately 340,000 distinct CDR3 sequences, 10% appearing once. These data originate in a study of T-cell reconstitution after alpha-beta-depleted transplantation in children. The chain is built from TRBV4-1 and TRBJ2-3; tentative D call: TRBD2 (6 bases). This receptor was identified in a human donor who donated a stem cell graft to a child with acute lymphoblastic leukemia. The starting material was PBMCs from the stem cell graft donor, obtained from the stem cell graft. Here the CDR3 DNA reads TGCGCCAGCAGCCAAGATCGGGCGGGACCGCCAGATACGCAGTATTTT. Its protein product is CASSQDRAGPPDTQYF.